These T cell receptor beta chains were read from a single sample in a study of blood T cell repertoires in COVID-19. Profiling relied on immunoSEQ multiplex PCR, and the TCRdb table lists in-frame clones only, not all of them. The sample gives 200,000 to 300,000 clones, 88% of which show up once; roughly 1.2% is in the top ten. Sequenced sample: PBMCs or T cells enriched from blood (not recorded which). The receptor set was obtained from a woman aged 40 to 50 with acute COVID-19. Each CDR3 is given with its conserved first and last residue. Fields, in order: clone size, V gene, J gene, D gene, CDR3 protein, CDR3 DNA. A D gene is named only where the DNA matches it firmly. Rows give clone size only sometimes, using once, few, many, or a class for an expanded clone.

abundance: NA; v_gene: TRBV18; j_gene: TRBJ2-5; d_gene: NA; CDR3aa: CASSPRDRGPSGSSGTQYF; CDR3nt: TGTGCCAGCTCACCAAGGGACAGGGGCCCTAGCGGGAGCAGCGGGACCCAGTACTTC
abundance: NA; v_gene: TRBV3-1/TRBV3-2; j_gene: TRBJ1-1; d_gene: TRBD1; CDR3aa: CASSQDRRNTEAFF; CDR3nt: TGTGCCAGCAGCCAGGACAGGAGGAACACTGAAGCTTTCTTT
abundance: NA; v_gene: TRBV11-2; j_gene: TRBJ2-6; d_gene: NA; CDR3aa: CASSLGQHPSGANVLTF; CDR3nt: TGTGCCAGCAGCTTAGGACAGCATCCCTCTGGGGCCAACGTCCTGACTTTC
abundance: NA; v_gene: TRBV7-8; j_gene: TRBJ1-4; d_gene: NA; CDR3aa: CASSFIGGSGGEKLFF; CDR3nt: TGTGCCAGCAGCTTCATTGGCGGCAGCGGGGGTGAAAAACTGTTTTTT
abundance: few; v_gene: TRBV6-5; j_gene: TRBJ1-5; d_gene: NA; CDR3aa: CASSLGHRSNQPQHF; CDR3nt: TGTGCCAGCAGTTTGGGACATAGAAGCAATCAGCCCCAGCATTTT
abundance: NA; v_gene: TRBV9; j_gene: TRBJ2-3; d_gene: NA; CDR3aa: CASNRRDSPPTDTQYF; CDR3nt: TGTGCCAGCAACAGGAGGGACAGTCCCCCCACAGATACGCAGTATTTT
abundance: NA; v_gene: TRBV14; j_gene: TRBJ1-2; d_gene: NA; CDR3aa: CASSQWGRSNYGYTF; CDR3nt: TGTGCCAGCAGCCAATGGGGGCGATCTAACTATGGCTACACCTTC
abundance: NA; v_gene: TRBV6-5; j_gene: TRBJ2-7; d_gene: TRBD2; CDR3aa: CASTLTGTSFNEQYF; CDR3nt: TGTGCCAGCACTTTGACCGGGACTAGCTTCAACGAGCAGTACTTC
abundance: NA; v_gene: TRBV5-5; j_gene: TRBJ2-1; d_gene: NA; CDR3aa: CASSLAIGEQFF; CDR3nt: TGTGCCAGCAGCTTGGCCATCGGTGAGCAGTTCTTC
abundance: NA; v_gene: TRBV19; j_gene: TRBJ2-7; d_gene: TRBD2; CDR3aa: CASRGLAGNYEQYF; CDR3nt: TGTGCCAGTAGGGGACTAGCGGGAAACTACGAGCAGTACTTC
abundance: NA; v_gene: TRBV5-1; j_gene: TRBJ1-4; d_gene: TRBD1; CDR3aa: CASSPRQGDEKLFF; CDR3nt: TGCGCCAGCAGCCCCAGACAGGGAGATGAAAAACTGTTTTTT
abundance: NA; v_gene: TRBV7-9; j_gene: TRBJ1-4; d_gene: TRBD1; CDR3aa: CASSPGQVLTNEKLFF; CDR3nt: TGTGCCAGCTCCCCGGGACAGGTTCTAACTAATGAAAAACTGTTTTTT
abundance: NA; v_gene: TRBV20-1; j_gene: TRBJ1-1; d_gene: NA; CDR3aa: CSAIQVEAFF; CDR3nt: TGCAGTGCTATACAGGTAGAAGCTTTCTTT
abundance: few; v_gene: TRBV5-1; j_gene: TRBJ1-1; d_gene: TRBD1; CDR3aa: CASSSRTGALNTEAFF; CDR3nt: TGCGCCAGCAGCTCGAGGACAGGAGCGTTGAACACTGAAGCTTTCTTT
abundance: NA; v_gene: TRBV2; j_gene: TRBJ1-1; d_gene: NA; CDR3aa: CASSEGGPGAEAFF; CDR3nt: TGTGCCAGCAGTGAGGGCGGCCCCGGGGCTGAAGCTTTCTTT
abundance: NA; v_gene: TRBV2; j_gene: TRBJ2-7; d_gene: TRBD2; CDR3aa: CASSDGGLAGLQYF; CDR3nt: TGTGCCAGCAGTGACGGGGGACTAGCGGGATTACAGTACTTC
abundance: once; v_gene: TRBV2; j_gene: TRBJ1-5; d_gene: NA; CDR3aa: CASRANRDNQPQHF; CDR3nt: TGTGCCAGCAGGGCCAACAGGGACAATCAGCCCCAGCATTTT
abundance: NA; v_gene: TRBV9; j_gene: TRBJ2-3; d_gene: TRBD2; CDR3aa: CASSVVPGRALAGVLDTQYF; CDR3nt: TGTGCCAGCAGCGTAGTCCCTGGCAGGGCACTAGCGGGAGTCCTAGATACGCAGTATTTT
abundance: NA; v_gene: TRBV9; j_gene: TRBJ1-1; d_gene: NA; CDR3aa: CASSVTTEGVSEAFF; CDR3nt: TGTGCCAGCAGCGTAACGACGGAGGGAGTCTCTGAAGCTTTCTTT
abundance: NA; v_gene: TRBV7-6; j_gene: TRBJ2-1; d_gene: TRBD2; CDR3aa: CASSSLTSGRIYNEQFF; CDR3nt: TGTGCCAGCAGCTCCTTGACTAGCGGGAGGATCTACAATGAGCAGTTCTTC
abundance: NA; v_gene: TRBV12-2; j_gene: TRBJ2-2; d_gene: NA; CDR3aa: CASRLGGLRPNPNTGELFF; CDR3nt: TGTGCAAGTCGCTTGGGGGGTTTGAGGCCAAATCCGAACACCGGGGAGCTGTTTTTT
abundance: NA; v_gene: TRBV27; j_gene: TRBJ1-4; d_gene: NA; CDR3aa: CASSAVGGNEKLFF; CDR3nt: TGTGCCAGCAGTGCAGTTGGGGGGAATGAAAAACTGTTTTTT
abundance: NA; v_gene: TRBV6-6; j_gene: TRBJ2-1; d_gene: TRBD2; CDR3aa: CASSLGTSHYNEQFF; CDR3nt: TGTGCCAGCAGTCTCGGGACTAGCCATTACAATGAGCAGTTCTTC
abundance: NA; v_gene: TRBV28; j_gene: TRBJ1-1; d_gene: TRBD1; CDR3aa: CASSPETGWVTEAFF; CDR3nt: TGTGCCAGCAGTCCCGAGACAGGGTGGGTAACTGAAGCTTTCTTT
abundance: NA; v_gene: TRBV12-5; j_gene: TRBJ2-3; d_gene: NA; CDR3aa: CASGHGQLLTDTQYF; CDR3nt: TGTGCTAGTGGACACGGACAGCTTCTCACAGATACGCAGTATTTT
abundance: NA; v_gene: TRBV27; j_gene: TRBJ1-5; d_gene: TRBD1; CDR3aa: CASSPSDRGDQPQHF; CDR3nt: TGTGCCAGCAGTCCTTCGGACAGGGGCGATCAGCCCCAGCATTTT
abundance: NA; v_gene: TRBV12-3/TRBV12-4; j_gene: TRBJ2-2; d_gene: NA; CDR3aa: CASSLNTGELFF; CDR3nt: TGTGCCAGCAGTCTAAACACCGGGGAGCTGTTTTTT
abundance: NA; v_gene: TRBV11-2; j_gene: TRBJ2-1; d_gene: TRBD1; CDR3aa: CASGIGQGQQFF; CDR3nt: TGTGCCAGCGGCATCGGACAGGGACAGCAGTTCTTC
abundance: NA; v_gene: TRBV10-2; j_gene: TRBJ2-5; d_gene: NA; CDR3aa: CASSDPGGGLETQYF; CDR3nt: TGCGCCAGCAGTGATCCGGGGGGCGGATTAGAGACCCAGTACTTC
abundance: NA; v_gene: TRBV20-1; j_gene: TRBJ2-1; d_gene: TRBD2; CDR3aa: CSASGLAATYNEQFF; CDR3nt: TGCAGTGCTAGTGGGCTAGCGGCTACCTACAATGAGCAGTTCTTC
abundance: NA; v_gene: TRBV10-3; j_gene: TRBJ1-2; d_gene: TRBD1; CDR3aa: CAISESGQYYGYTF; CDR3nt: TGTGCCATCAGTGAGTCGGGACAGTACTATGGCTACACCTTC
abundance: NA; v_gene: TRBV6-2/TRBV6-3; j_gene: TRBJ1-1; d_gene: NA; CDR3aa: CASSYSGHNSAFF; CDR3nt: TGTGCCAGCAGTTACTCTGGACACAACTCGGCTTTCTTT
abundance: NA; v_gene: TRBV27; j_gene: TRBJ1-6; d_gene: NA; CDR3aa: CASSFDFPGTLHF; CDR3nt: TGTGCCAGCAGTTTCGACTTCCCGGGAACCCTCCACTTT
abundance: NA; v_gene: TRBV9; j_gene: TRBJ1-6; d_gene: TRBD1; CDR3aa: CASSGQGANSPLHF; CDR3nt: TGTGCCAGCAGCGGACAGGGAGCTAATTCACCCCTCCACTTT
abundance: once; v_gene: TRBV6-5; j_gene: TRBJ2-1; d_gene: TRBD1; CDR3aa: CASAYDRGRNEQFF; CDR3nt: TGTGCCAGCGCCTATGACAGGGGTAGGAATGAGCAGTTCTTC
abundance: NA; v_gene: TRBV30; j_gene: TRBJ1-1; d_gene: TRBD1; CDR3aa: CAWSAPRARGTTEAFF; CDR3nt: TGTGCCTGGAGTGCCCCCCGGGCCAGGGGGACCACTGAAGCTTTCTTT
abundance: NA; v_gene: TRBV30; j_gene: TRBJ2-1; d_gene: NA; CDR3aa: CAWNEGGYNEQFF; CDR3nt: TGTGCCTGGAACGAGGGAGGCTACAATGAGCAGTTCTTC
abundance: once; v_gene: TRBV7-6; j_gene: TRBJ2-3; d_gene: TRBD2; CDR3aa: CASTLRVREGDTQYF; CDR3nt: TGTGCCAGCACCCTTAGAGTCCGGGAGGGAGATACGCAGTATTTT
abundance: NA; v_gene: TRBV15; j_gene: TRBJ1-1; d_gene: NA; CDR3aa: CATSRGLGDWNTEAFF; CDR3nt: TGTGCCACCAGCAGAGGTCTCGGAGACTGGAACACTGAAGCTTTCTTT
abundance: NA; v_gene: TRBV12-3/TRBV12-4; j_gene: TRBJ1-3; d_gene: TRBD1; CDR3aa: CASGQGGGNTIYF; CDR3nt: TGTGCCAGCGGACAGGGCGGGGGAAACACCATATATTTT
abundance: NA; v_gene: TRBV7-2; j_gene: TRBJ1-2; d_gene: NA; CDR3aa: CASSLFGTQVGYTF; CDR3nt: TGTGCCAGCAGCTTATTCGGGACACAGGTTGGCTACACCTTC
abundance: NA; v_gene: TRBV15; j_gene: TRBJ1-5; d_gene: NA; CDR3aa: CATGGGAALNQPQHF; CDR3nt: TGTGCCACCGGGGGAGGGGCGGCCCTTAATCAGCCCCAGCATTTT